The present TCR beta chain was sequenced within a study of T cells in narcolepsy. Study overall: Healthy controls were enrolled alongside patients with narcolepsy type 1 or type 2.

General observations from the study: Blood of same and different patients, but not healthy controls, reportedly held recurring autoreactive clonotypes. No autoreactive T cell clone sequences appeared in some memory CD4+ repertoires.

A single count supports this clone. Its matching antigen is unknown. Repertoires were generated with immunoSEQ multiplex PCR, while TCRdb's copy carries only in-frame clones and drops some. This table has around 35,000 clones, over 80% appearing once. CDR3 length equals 14 residues. Germline CDR1 MNHNY, CDR2 SVGAGI (reference sequence). Deletions cut 4 bases from V and 8 bases from J, with 14 bases between. Sequenced sample: memory (CD45RA-) CD4+ T cells from blood. The TCR was taken from a human donor in good health. J is TRBJ1-4 and V is TRBV6-6; the D is unclear. CDR3 residues: CASSSLGPEEKLFF. CDR3 DNA: TGTGCCAGCAGTTCCCTAGGACCTGAGGAAAAACTGTTTTTT.